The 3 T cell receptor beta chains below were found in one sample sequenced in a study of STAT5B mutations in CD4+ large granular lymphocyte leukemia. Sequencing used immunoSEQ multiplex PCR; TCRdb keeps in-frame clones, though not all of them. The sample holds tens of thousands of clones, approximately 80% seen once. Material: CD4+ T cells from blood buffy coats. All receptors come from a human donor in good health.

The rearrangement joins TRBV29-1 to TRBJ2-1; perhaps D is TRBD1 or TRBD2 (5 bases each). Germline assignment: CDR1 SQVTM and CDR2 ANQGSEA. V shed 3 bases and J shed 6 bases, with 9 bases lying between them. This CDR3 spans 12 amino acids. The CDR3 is CSVDRDGNEQFF. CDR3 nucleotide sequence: TGCAGCGTTGATCGGGACGGCAATGAGCAGTTCTTC.

This chain's CDR3 is CASSLPPVGEQYF. CDR3 in DNA: TGTGCCAGCAGCTTGCCCCCGGTGGGCGAGCAGTACTTC. V is TRBV5-8 and J is TRBJ2-7; D is uncertain. V lost 1 base to trimming and J lost 6 bases, with 11 bases between them. Germline V gene sequence: CDR1 SGHTS, CDR2 YDEGEE. The CDR3 is made up of 13 amino acids.

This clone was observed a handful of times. The CDR3 loop is CASVQTATNEKLFF. In nucleotides, the CDR3 is TGTGCCAGCGTCCAGACTGCAACTAATGAAAAACTGTTTTTT. The gene calls are TRBV7-9 and TRBJ1-4; D call uncertain. This CDR3 comprises 14 residues. The germline gives CDR1 SEHNR, CDR2 FQNEAQ (reference sequence). V was clipped by 8 bases and J by 0 bases, with 10 bases between them.